This is a list of T cell receptor beta chains from one sample in a study of blood T cell repertoires in COVID-19. Data came from immunoSEQ multiplex PCR; TCRdb stores just in-frame clones and leaves some out. The sample yields some 380,000 clones, 90% seen once. Sequenced sample: peripheral blood. Receptors were obtained from a man aged 18 to 30 with active or convalescent COVID-19. Both conserved end residues are part of each CDR3. The order of the fields is D gene, CDR3 length, V gene, J gene, CDR3 protein. D genes are given only for firm matches.

TRBD1	15	TRBV6-5	TRBJ2-1	CASSYSGTGHPGQFF
-	15	TRBV5-1	TRBJ1-1	CASSFPRTGNTEAFF
TRBD1	16	TRBV27	TRBJ1-6	CASSADRGGTSSPLHF
-	16	TRBV19	TRBJ1-5	CASSTSWGRGNQPQHF
-	14	TRBV6-4	TRBJ2-4	CASSESGTKNIQYF
TRBD2	15	TRBV7-2	TRBJ2-1	CASTWVLADYNEQFF
TRBD1	14	TRBV7-2	TRBJ1-6	CASSPGQGFSPLHF
TRBD1	12	TRBV6-5	TRBJ1-5	CASKGQGDPQHF
-	11	TRBV7-9	TRBJ2-2	CASPHTGELFF
TRBD1	14	TRBV19	TRBJ1-3	CASRTGGHGNTIYF
-	14	TRBV5-6	TRBJ1-5	CASSRGLHNQPQHF
-	14	TRBV28	TRBJ2-2	CASSHNRATGELFF
-	13	TRBV5-5	TRBJ2-7	CASSFQGLAEQYF
-	15	TRBV7-2	TRBJ1-6	CASSFRQGYNSPLHF
-	15	TRBV15	TRBJ1-5	CATSIRGGLNQPQHF
-	13	TRBV2	TRBJ2-7	CASVPRDSYEQYF
-	13	TRBV6-5	TRBJ1-2	CATREVANYGYTF
-	17	TRBV2	TRBJ1-3	CASSVPGLEVSGNTIYF
-	13	TRBV3-1/TRBV3-2	TRBJ2-3	CASGAGYTDTQYF
TRBD1	14	TRBV20-1	TRBJ1-4	CSASFQGALEKLFF
-	13	TRBV7-2	TRBJ1-2	CASSSQGNYGYTF
-	13	TRBV19	TRBJ1-1	CASKVAGNTEAFF
TRBD2	15	TRBV28	TRBJ2-2	CASSGGAQNTGELFF
TRBD1	13	TRBV3-1/TRBV3-2	TRBJ2-6	CASGGSGANVLTF
TRBD1	13	TRBV27	TRBJ2-7	CASGDRVPYEQYF
TRBD2	17	TRBV19	TRBJ2-3	CASRRRLAGASTDTQYF
-	11	TRBV28	TRBJ1-1	CASSPRGIAFF
TRBD1	15	TRBV7-9	TRBJ2-1	CASSLGQGFGVEQFF
TRBD1	19	TRBV19	TRBJ2-7	CASSMRDRGRADSSYEQYF
TRBD2	19	TRBV4-3	TRBJ2-1	CASSQDFLLGSGSYNEQFF
TRBD2	16	TRBV9	TRBJ2-1	CASSAGTSGGDNEQFF
-	14	TRBV7-9	TRBJ1-5	CASSLQGLNQPQHF
TRBD2	17	TRBV18	TRBJ2-3	CASSPRGLAGGPFGQYF
TRBD2	13	TRBV6-5	TRBJ2-1	CASSRDYYNEQFF
-	13	TRBV7-3	TRBJ1-3	CARPRGSGNTIYF
TRBD1	14	TRBV27	TRBJ2-7	CASSYRQGSYEQYF
TRBD1	12	TRBV2	TRBJ2-7	CASSADRVEQYF
-	14	TRBV5-1	TRBJ1-6	CASSFTGTNSPLHF
-	13	TRBV19	TRBJ1-2	CASSMDINYGYTF
TRBD2	14	TRBV6-2/TRBV6-3	TRBJ2-7	CASSLAGVGHEQYF
-	14	TRBV28	TRBJ1-2	CASSLVRLMHGYTF
-	11	TRBV6-6	TRBJ2-7	CAILGGYEQYF
TRBD2	16	TRBV3-1/TRBV3-2	TRBJ2-1	CASSQDSGGPYNEQFF
-	15	TRBV9	TRBJ1-1	CASSGSGAANTEAFF
-	15	TRBV7-9	TRBJ1-4	CASSSGETTNEKLFF
-	15	TRBV19	TRBJ2-6	CASRPADVGANVLTF
-	14	TRBV7-3	TRBJ2-1	CASSRSPVYNEQFF
-	15	TRBV18	TRBJ1-1	CASSTMTGANTEAFF
TRBD2	13	TRBV5-1	TRBJ2-5	CASSLDTGGAQYF
-	14	TRBV7-2	TRBJ2-7	CASSLGPSSYEQYF
TRBD2	11	TRBV20-1	TRBJ2-5	CSAGRGETQYF
-	17	TRBV18	TRBJ2-7	CASSPPRTLLGAYEQYF
-	14	TRBV27	TRBJ1-5	CASSLVKGREPQHF
-	13	TRBV12-3/TRBV12-4	TRBJ1-2	CASRLSGTDGYTF